The entry below describes one T cell receptor beta chain. A much larger clone lies one base from this, so it may be a read error. This sample was included in a study of molecular identifiers for immune sequencing clone quantification. Germline-derived CDR1 and CDR2 are SGHTA and FQGTGA. The CDR3 covers 15 residues. MiXCR, applied by TCRdb to the PCR reads, yields one record per CDR3 protein. This table holds just under 650,000 distinct CDR3 sequences, 15% to 20% found once. This chain uses TRBV7-3 with TRBJ2-7, with 9 positions matching TRBD2. The J call may be incorrect, as the DNA end agrees better with TRBJ2-5. The clonotype originates from a human donor in good health. Some libraries in this study had Jurkat cell RNA spiked in. The sample taken for sequencing was naive CD8+ T cells from blood, with Jurkat cell RNA spiked in. As to subset: FACS-sorted CD8+CD4-CCR7+CD45RA+ naive T cells. The CDR3 here is CASSGSPAGGETQYF. CDR3 in DNA: TGTGCCAGCAGCGGAAGTCCAGCGGGAGGAGAGACCCAGTACTTC.